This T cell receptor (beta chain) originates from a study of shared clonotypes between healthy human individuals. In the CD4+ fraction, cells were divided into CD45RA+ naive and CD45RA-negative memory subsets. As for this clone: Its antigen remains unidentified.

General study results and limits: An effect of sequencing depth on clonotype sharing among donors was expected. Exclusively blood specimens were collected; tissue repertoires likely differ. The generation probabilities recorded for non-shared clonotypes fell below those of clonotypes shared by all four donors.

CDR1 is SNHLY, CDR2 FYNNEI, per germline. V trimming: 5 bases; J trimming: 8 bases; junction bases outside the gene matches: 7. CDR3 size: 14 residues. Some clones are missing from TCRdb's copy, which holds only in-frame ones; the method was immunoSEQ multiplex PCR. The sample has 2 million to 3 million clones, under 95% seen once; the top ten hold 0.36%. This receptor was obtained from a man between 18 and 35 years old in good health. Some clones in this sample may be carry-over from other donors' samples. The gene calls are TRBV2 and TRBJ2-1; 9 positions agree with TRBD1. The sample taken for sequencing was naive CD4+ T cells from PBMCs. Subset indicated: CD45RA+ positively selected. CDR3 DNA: TGTGCCAGCAGTCGTGACAGGGGGATGGATGAGCAGTTCTTC. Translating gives CASSRDRGMDEQFF. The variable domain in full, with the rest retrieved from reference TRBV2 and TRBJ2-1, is EPEVTQTPSHQVTQMGQEVILRCVPISNHLYFYWYRQILGQKVEFLVSFYNNEISEKSEIFDDQFSVERPDGSNFTLKIRSTKLEDSAMYFCASSRDRGMDEQFFGPGTRLTVL.